This passage covers 27 T cell receptor beta chains from one sample sequenced in a study of blood T cell repertoires in COVID-19. Sequencing was performed with immunoSEQ multiplex PCR; in TCRdb, only in-frame clones are kept and a portion is missing. The sample records fewer than 350,000 clones, 85% being singletons. The sequenced sample was PBMCs or T cells enriched from blood (not recorded which). These receptors were obtained from a woman aged 30 to 39 who had been exposed to COVID-19.

The chain combines TRBV28 with TRBJ1-4; D remains ambiguous. This CDR3 comprises 15 residues. Germline CDR1 and CDR2: MDHEN and SYDVKM. With 7 bases removed from V and 8 bases from J, the gap between germline ends came to 20 bases. The CDR3: CASKGSAAFTEKLFF. CDR3 sequence (DNA): TGTGCCAGCAAAGGCTCAGCGGCCTTTACCGAAAAACTGTTTTTT.

The genes are TRBV28 and TRBJ2-1, with 8 positions matching TRBD2. There are 14 residues in the CDR3. From germline, CDR1 is MDHEN and CDR2 SYDVKM. V gave up 6 bases and J gave up 8 bases; unmatched junction bases: 9. The chain's CDR3 is CASRSGTRDYEQFF. The DNA of the CDR3 is TGTGCCAGCAGATCCGGGACTAGAGACTATGAGCAGTTCTTC.

V usage is TRBV6-5 and J usage is TRBJ1-4; tentative D call: TRBD1 (6 bases). Trimming removed 4 bases from V and 5 bases from J, with 14 bases in between. Germline V lookup: CDR1 MNHEY, CDR2 SVGAGI. This CDR3 has 15 residues. CDR3 in amino acids: CASSSNRDLNEKLFF. The DNA of the CDR3 is TGTGCCAGCAGTTCCAACAGGGATCTAAATGAAAAACTGTTTTTT.

The V and J genes are TRBV7-9 and TRBJ2-1, with TRBD2 identical over 9 bases. V shed 7 bases and J 0 bases; nucleotides not matched to a gene: 13. CDR3 length: 18 amino acids. Per germline, CDR1 SEHNR and CDR2 FQNEAQ (reference sequence). CDR3 sequence (DNA): TGTGCCAGCAATGGAGAACTAGCGGGCTCTAGCTCCTACAATGAGCAGTTCTTC. Amino acid sequence: CASNGELAGSSSYNEQFF.

This clone has only one observation. This sequence joins TRBV28 and TRBJ1-4; TRBD1 is a possible D gene (5 bases). The germline gives CDR1 MDHEN, CDR2 SYDVKM. V was cut by 7 bases and J by 7 bases, with 13 bases left in between. The CDR3 has 13 amino acids. The CDR3 coding sequence is TGTGCCAGCACGCCAGGCGGGGGTGAAAAACTGTTTTTT. Translating it yields CASTPGGGEKLFF. Supplemented by reference TRBV28 and TRBJ1-4, the full variable domain reads DVKVTQSSRYLVKRTGEKVFLECVQDMDHENMFWYRQDPGLGLRLIYFSYDVKMKEKGDIPEGYSVSREKKERFSLILESASTNQTSMYLCASTPGGGEKLFFGSGTQLSVL.

V usage is TRBV7-9 and J usage is TRBJ1-1; D is undetermined. This CDR3 comprises 14 residues. Germline lookup yields CDR1 SEHNR and CDR2 FQNEAQ (reference sequence). The V and J ends lost 2 bases and 3 bases respectively, with 10 bases between them. For the CDR3, the DNA is TGTGCCAGCAGCTTATCCGGGGTGCACACTGAAGCTTTCTTT. Translation: CASSLSGVHTEAFF.

The CDR3 is CASSEGGGIYNEQFF. The CDR3 DNA reads as TGTGCCAGCAGTGAAGGAGGCGGGATTTACAATGAGCAGTTCTTC. The chain combines TRBV2 with TRBJ2-1, with D perhaps TRBD2 (6 bases). V shed 1 base and J shed 4 bases, with 11 bases lying between them. Germline CDR1 SNHLY, CDR2 FYNNEI. CDR3 size: 15 residues.

This clone occurred a few times. The chain links TRBV7-9 to TRBJ1-4, with D perhaps TRBD1 (6 bases). Germline lookup yields CDR1 SEHNR and CDR2 FQNEAQ (reference sequence). CDR3 length: 14 amino acids. Trimming took 4 bases from V and 5 from J, leaving 11 bases between them. DNA for the CDR3: TGTGCCAGCAGCTCCCCGGACAGAAATGAAAAACTGTTTTTT. Translated: CASSSPDRNEKLFF.

The rearrangement links TRBV14 to TRBJ2-7; 7 bases map to TRBD2. With 4 bases clipped from V and 3 bases from J, the junction kept 3 bases outside the gene matches. The CDR3 loop spans 13 amino acids. Per the germline V gene, CDR1 is SGHDN and CDR2 is FVKESK. As DNA, the CDR3 is TGTGCCAGCAGCCCCTGGGGGGGCTACGAGCAGTACTTC. Translating gives CASSPWGGYEQYF.

The gene calls are TRBV6-5 and TRBJ1-6; 8 nucleotides agree with TRBD1. Looked up from germline, CDR1 is MNHEY and CDR2 is SVGAGI. V was pared by 4 bases and J by 3 bases, with 2 bases of the junction left unmatched. The CDR3 length is 15 residues. CDR3 in amino acids: CASSFGQGYNSPLHF. The CDR3 DNA reads as TGTGCCAGCAGTTTCGGACAGGGCTATAATTCACCCCTCCACTTT.

The chain joins TRBV28 to TRBJ1-2, with TRBD1 matching over 8 bases. V trimming: 5 bases; J trimming: 7 bases; junction bases outside the gene matches: 6. The germline V gene has CDR1 MDHEN and CDR2 SYDVKM. This CDR3 is built from 13 residues. CDR3 DNA sequence: TGTGCCAGCAGTAAACGGACAGGGTTTGGCTACACCTTC. Encoded protein: CASSKRTGFGYTF.

This chain links TRBV28 with TRBJ1-6; unclear D gene. Germline loops: CDR1 MDHEN, CDR2 SYDVKM. Trimming removed 6 bases at V and 7 bases at J, with 13 bases between. This CDR3 is built from 14 residues. As DNA, the CDR3 is TGTGCCAGCAGCGTCTTTTCTGTAAATTCACCCCTCCACTTT. This translates into CASSVFSVNSPLHF.

The gene calls are TRBV10-1 and TRBJ1-1; 7 nucleotides match TRBD1. Germline CDR1 is WNHNN and CDR2 is SYGVQD (reference sequence). V gave up 8 bases and J gave up 1 base; unmatched junction bases: 7. The CDR3 sequence is 14 residues long. The CDR3 sequence is CASSFNRGNTEAFF. The CDR3 DNA follows: TGCGCCAGCTCATTCAACAGGGGGAACACTGAAGCTTTCTTT.

The V and J genes are TRBV6-5 and TRBJ2-3; 12 nucleotides line up with TRBD2. This CDR3 comprises 15 residues. The J segment lost 8 bases and the V segment lost 6 bases, leaving 9 bases of the junction unmatched. CDR1 and CDR2 (germline): MNHEY, SVGAGI. The CDR3 spells CASSHTSGRRGTQYF. The CDR3 DNA reads TGTGCCAGCAGCCATACTAGCGGGAGGAGGGGTACGCAGTATTTT.

The gene calls are TRBV28 and TRBJ1-1; D is unresolved. Trimming shortened V by 3 bases and J by 6 bases, and 11 bases separated the two germline ends. CDR3 length: 13 amino acids. The germline V gene has CDR1 MDHEN and CDR2 SYDVKM. The CDR3 spells CASSFTGWAEAFF. The CDR3 DNA reads as TGTGCCAGCAGTTTTACGGGGTGGGCTGAAGCTTTCTTT.

The chain couples TRBV3-1 (or the pseudogene TRBV3-2) to TRBJ1-2; a possible D gene is TRBD1 (6 bases). V was pared by 4 bases and J by 8 bases, with 20 bases between. CDR1 is LGHDT, CDR2 YNNKEL, per germline (reference sequence). This CDR3 region has 15 residues. CDR3 sequence (DNA): TGTGCCAGCAGCCTTCCTGGGAGGGGGGCGGTCGGCTACACCTTC. Translating gives CASSLPGRGAVGYTF.

V gene TRBV30 combines with J gene TRBJ1-2; D may be TRBD1 (6 bases). Trimming took off 8 bases at V and 7 bases at J, with 23 bases between the two ends. Germline assignment: CDR1 GTSNPN and CDR2 SVGIG (reference sequence). The CDR3 extends over 14 amino acids. Here the CDR3 DNA reads TGTGCCCGCATGAAGGACAGTAGTAATGCTGGCTACACCTTC. This gives the protein CARMKDSSNAGYTF. The full variable domain, its missing parts supplied by reference TRBV30 and TRBJ1-2, is SQTIHQWPATLVQPVGSPLSLECTVEGTSNPNLYWYRQAAGRGLQLLFYSVGIGQISSEVPQNLSASRPQDRQFILSSKKLLLSDSGFYLCARMKDSSNAGYTFGSGTRLTVV.

This clone was recorded a few times. The chain combines TRBV30 with TRBJ1-1, with a tentative D call TRBD1 (5 bases). Germline CDR1 and CDR2: GTSNPN and SVGIG (reference sequence). Trimming stripped 0 bases from V and 8 bases from J, with 10 bases between. The CDR3 length is 12 residues. DNA of the CDR3: TGTGCCTGGAGTGTAACGGGGGACGAAGCTTTCTTT. Its protein is CAWSVTGDEAFF.

V is TRBV15 and J is TRBJ1-4, with D possibly matching TRBD1 (5 bases). The ends were cut back, 4 bases at V and 3 bases at J, with 12 bases in the middle. The germline V gene encodes CDR1 LNHNV and CDR2 YYDKDF (reference sequence). The CDR3 runs to 15 residues. The CDR3 DNA follows: TGTGCCACCAGCACCTCGGGACTGGCTAATGAAAAACTGTTTTTT. Residues: CATSTSGLANEKLFF.

The J gene is TRBJ2-5, the V gene TRBV6-5; TRBD1 aligns across 9 bases. The CDR3 spans 15 residues. V lost 6 bases and J lost 6; bases outside the gene matches: 11. CDR1 is MNHEY and CDR2 is SVGAGI in the germline V gene. The CDR3 nucleotides read TGTGCCAGCAGCACCCTCAGGACAGGGGTAAAGACCCAGTACTTC. Its protein product is CASSTLRTGVKTQYF.

This clone was counted only a few times. One end of the junction is discordant with germline, which a read error may explain. V gene TRBV5-4 combines with J gene TRBJ2-7; D perhaps matches TRBD1 (6 bases). The germline V gene encodes CDR1 SGHNT and CDR2 YYREEE (reference sequence). The CDR3 is made up of 11 amino acids. The CDR3 DNA sequence: TGTGCCAGCAGCGCCTACCGGGACACCTCTTTC. Translation: CASSAYRDTSF.

A few counts support this clone. The rearrangement links TRBV6-2 or TRBV6-3 to TRBJ2-2, with 9 nucleotides matching TRBD1. Germline assignment: CDR1 MNHEY and CDR2 SVGEGT. CDR3 length: 18 residues. With 4 bases clipped from V and 0 bases from J, the junction kept 9 bases outside the gene matches. CDR3 loop: CASSSNTGGISNTGELFF. The CDR3 coding sequence is TGTGCCAGCAGTTCGAACACAGGGGGCATCTCGAACACCGGGGAGCTGTTTTTT.

The CDR3 here is CSASGGGAENEQFF. In DNA form, the CDR3 reads TGCAGTGCTAGTGGCGGGGGGGCCGAAAATGAGCAGTTCTTC. The chain recombines TRBV20-1 with TRBJ2-1, with 9 bases aligning to TRBD2. Germline V gene lookup returns CDR1 DFQATT and CDR2 SNEGSKA (reference sequence). This CDR3 spans 14 amino acids. Germline trimming cut 3 bases from V and 7 bases from J; bases unmatched to any gene: 7.

The chain joins TRBV4-3 to TRBJ1-4; 8 positions match TRBD1. The CDR3 loop spans 12 amino acids. Looked up from germline, CDR1 is LGHNA and CDR2 is YSLEER. V dropped 1 base and J dropped 15; count of bases not matched to a gene: 4. CDR3 coding DNA: TGCGCCAGCAGCCAAGGGGACAGGCAGGTGTTTTTT. As protein: CASSQGDRQVFF.

The V gene is TRBV25-1, the J gene TRBJ1-1, with 7 bases matching TRBD1. V dropped 3 bases and J dropped 1; count of bases not matched to a gene: 8. The CDR3 is 16 residues long. In germline, CDR1 is MGHDK, CDR2 SYGVNS. The CDR3 DNA reads TGTGCCAGCAGTGAGTGGACAGGAACTAAGAACACTGAAGCTTTCTTT. Protein product: CASSEWTGTKNTEAFF.

This clone has a single count. This chain uses TRBV2 with TRBJ2-2; D gene uncertain. Germline V gene data show CDR1 as SNHLY and CDR2 as FYNNEI. V lost 8 bases and J 4 bases, leaving 11 bases between the germline ends. The CDR3 is 13 amino acids. CDR3 residues: CASLGSSTGELFF. CDR3 DNA: TGTGCCAGCCTCGGATCTAGCACCGGGGAGCTGTTTTTT.

The chain carries TRBV5-1 and TRBJ2-5, with 9 bases fitting TRBD1. The germline CDR1 and CDR2 sequences are SGHRS and YFSETQ. The CDR3 is 16 residues long. V shed 0 bases, J shed 2 bases, and the junction held 5 bases outside the gene matches. CDR3 coding DNA: TGCGCCAGCAGCTTGGGGGGGACAGGGCCTCAAGAGACCCAGTACTTC. It specifies CASSLGGTGPQETQYF.